This TCR beta chain was captured in a study of graft-versus-host responses after intestinal transplantation. Profiled with immunoSEQ multiplex PCR; TCRdb holds only in-frame clones, not every one. The table records tens of thousands of clones, approximately 92% of them present only once. From germline, CDR1 is SNHLY and CDR2 FYNNEI. V dropped 8 bases and J dropped 2 bases, with 8 bases sitting between them. This CDR3 comprises 12 residues. The sequence came from a human patient who received an intestinal transplant, so some T cells may come from the graft donor. Sequencing was performed on PBMCs, taken 98 days after intestinal transplantation. The V and J genes are TRBV2 and TRBJ2-3; D remains unclear. In nucleotides, the CDR3 is TGTGCCAGCTCCTCGCACACAGATACGCAGTATTTT. This sequence encodes CASSSHTDTQYF.